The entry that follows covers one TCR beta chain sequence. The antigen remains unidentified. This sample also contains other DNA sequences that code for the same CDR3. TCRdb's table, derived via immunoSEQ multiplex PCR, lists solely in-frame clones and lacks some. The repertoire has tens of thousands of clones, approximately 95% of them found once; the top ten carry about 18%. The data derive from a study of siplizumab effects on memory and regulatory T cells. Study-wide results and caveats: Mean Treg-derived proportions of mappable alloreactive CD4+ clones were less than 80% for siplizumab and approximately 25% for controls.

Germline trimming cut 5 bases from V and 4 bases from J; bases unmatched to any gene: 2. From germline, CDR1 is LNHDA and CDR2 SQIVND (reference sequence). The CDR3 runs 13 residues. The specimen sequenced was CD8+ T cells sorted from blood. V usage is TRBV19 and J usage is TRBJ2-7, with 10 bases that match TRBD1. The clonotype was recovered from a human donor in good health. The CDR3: CASSSGQGYEQYF. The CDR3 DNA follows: TGTGCCAGTAGTTCGGGACAGGGGTACGAGCAGTACTTC.